A selection of T cell receptor beta chains follows, all from one sample in a study of shared clonotypes between healthy human individuals. Generated by immunoSEQ multiplex PCR, the TCRdb table keeps only in-frame clones and is missing some. The profile covers approximately 2.3 million clones, with 90% to 95% appearing a single time and 0.39% taken by the ten largest. The sequenced material came from naive CD4+ T cells from PBMCs. These receptors all stem from a man aged 18 to 29 in good health. Some clones in this sample may be carry-over from other donors' samples. Each CDR3 is given with its conserved first and last residue. Each record gives: clone size, D gene, V gene, J gene, CDR3 protein, CDR3 DNA. The D gene is left open where the match is weak. The size entry is marked missing in some rows and otherwise reads once, few, many or a size class.

size: NA; D: NA; V: TRBV15; J: TRBJ2-1; CDR3: CATSRDEFRSEQFF; DNA: TGTGCCACCAGCAGAGATGAATTTAGATCTGAGCAGTTCTTC
size: NA; D: NA; V: TRBV7-2; J: TRBJ2-7; CDR3: CASSLAGGGNYEQYF; DNA: TGTGCCAGCAGCTTAGCGGGAGGGGGTAACTACGAGCAGTACTTC
size: NA; D: TRBD1; V: TRBV10-3; J: TRBJ1-5; CDR3: CAIGQGHQPQHF; DNA: TGTGCCATCGGACAGGGGCATCAGCCCCAGCATTTT
size: NA; D: NA; V: TRBV4-2; J: TRBJ2-7; CDR3: CASSQSYEQYF; DNA: TGTGCCAGCAGCCAATCCTACGAGCAGTACTTC
size: NA; D: NA; V: TRBV10-1; J: TRBJ2-7; CDR3: CASSERVSSGYEQYF; DNA: TGCGCCAGCAGTGAGCGGGTGAGTAGCGGCTACGAGCAGTACTTC
size: NA; D: NA; V: TRBV5-1; J: TRBJ2-5; CDR3: CASSGRGADETQYF; DNA: TGCGCCAGCAGCGGCCGGGGGGCGGATGAGACCCAGTACTTC
size: once; D: TRBD2; V: TRBV19; J: TRBJ2-1; CDR3: CASSISGLAGNSYNEQFF; DNA: TGTGCCAGTAGTATCTCGGGACTAGCGGGAAATTCCTACAATGAGCAGTTCTTC
size: NA; D: NA; V: TRBV7-2; J: TRBJ2-1; CDR3: CASSLGAGSPYEQFF; DNA: TGTGCCAGCAGCTTAGGGGCAGGGTCGCCCTATGAGCAGTTCTTC
size: once; D: NA; V: TRBV10-3; J: TRBJ1-3; CDR3: CAISGTASGNTIYF; DNA: TGTGCCATCAGTGGGACAGCCTCTGGAAACACCATATATTTT
size: once; D: NA; V: TRBV19; J: TRBJ1-1; CDR3: CASSMERPIMNTEAFF; DNA: TGTGCCAGTAGTATGGAAAGGCCCATAATGAACACTGAAGCTTTCTTT
size: NA; D: TRBD1; V: TRBV5-1; J: TRBJ2-5; CDR3: CASSLETGVEETQYF; DNA: TGCGCCAGCAGCTTGGAGACAGGGGTTGAGGAGACCCAGTACTTC
size: NA; D: NA; V: TRBV7-2; J: TRBJ2-1; CDR3: CASSPQLNEQFF; DNA: TGTGCCAGCAGCCCCCAATTGAATGAGCAGTTCTTC
size: NA; D: NA; V: TRBV4-1; J: TRBJ2-3; CDR3: CASSQEVWADTQYF; DNA: TGCGCCAGCAGCCAAGAGGTGTGGGCAGATACGCAGTATTTT
size: few; D: NA; V: TRBV2; J: TRBJ1-3; CDR3: CASRADSGNTIYF; DNA: TGTGCCAGCAGGGCCGACTCTGGAAACACCATATATTTT
size: NA; D: NA; V: TRBV10-3; J: TRBJ2-7; CDR3: CATSQGSPYEQYF; DNA: TGTGCCACCTCGCAGGGGTCCCCCTACGAGCAGTACTTC
size: NA; D: TRBD2; V: TRBV19; J: TRBJ2-3; CDR3: CASSIDLAGATDTQYF; DNA: TGTGCCAGTAGTATAGATCTAGCGGGGGCCACAGATACGCAGTATTTT
size: NA; D: TRBD1; V: TRBV9; J: TRBJ2-3; CDR3: CASSETGGATDTQYF; DNA: TGTGCCAGCAGCGAAACAGGGGGCGCAACAGATACGCAGTATTTT
size: NA; D: NA; V: TRBV5-4; J: TRBJ2-3; CDR3: CASSLGQTEGTDTQYF; DNA: TGTGCCAGCAGCTTAGGCCAGACAGAGGGCACAGATACGCAGTATTTT
size: once; D: NA; V: TRBV25-1; J: TRBJ2-1; CDR3: CASIGTSYNEQFF; DNA: TGTGCCAGCATCGGGACCTCGTACAATGAGCAGTTCTTC
size: NA; D: NA; V: TRBV7-6; J: TRBJ1-1; CDR3: CASSLQGSYTEAFF; DNA: TGTGCCAGCAGCTTACAGGGTTCGTACACTGAAGCTTTCTTT
size: NA; D: NA; V: TRBV6-5; J: TRBJ2-7; CDR3: CASSPRVGYEQYF; DNA: TGTGCCAGCAGCCCCAGGGTGGGCTACGAGCAGTACTTC
size: NA; D: NA; V: TRBV6-1; J: TRBJ1-5; CDR3: CASSDLSGYQPQHF; DNA: TGTGCCAGCAGTGATCTTTCGGGTTATCAGCCCCAGCATTTT
size: NA; D: TRBD2; V: TRBV5-5; J: TRBJ2-1; CDR3: CASSLRFGGSGEQFF; DNA: TGTGCCAGCAGCTTGAGGTTTGGCGGGAGTGGCGAGCAGTTCTTC
size: once; D: NA; V: TRBV25-1; J: TRBJ2-2; CDR3: CASSERTNTGELFF; DNA: TGTGCCAGCAGTGAGCGGACGAACACCGGGGAGCTGTTTTTT
size: once; D: NA; V: TRBV28; J: TRBJ1-5; CDR3: CASSYGGKQIQPQHF; DNA: TGTGCCAGCAGTTATGGGGGGAAACAGATCCAGCCCCAGCATTTT
size: NA; D: TRBD1; V: TRBV28; J: TRBJ1-2; CDR3: CASKSAQDRGRVRYGYTF; DNA: TGTGCCAGCAAGTCTGCCCAGGACAGGGGACGCGTGCGCTATGGCTACACCTTC
size: NA; D: NA; V: TRBV11-1; J: TRBJ2-7; CDR3: CASSPTHGDHEQYF; DNA: TGTGCCAGCAGCCCGACTCACGGGGATCACGAGCAGTACTTC
size: NA; D: NA; V: TRBV6-5; J: TRBJ2-3; CDR3: CASSYWAEPDTQYF; DNA: TGTGCCAGCAGTTACTGGGCAGAACCAGATACGCAGTATTTT
size: NA; D: NA; V: TRBV2; J: TRBJ1-2; CDR3: CASSEEGPAGYTF; DNA: TGTGCCAGCAGTGAAGAGGGCCCGGCGGGCTACACCTTC
size: NA; D: NA; V: TRBV6-5; J: TRBJ2-2; CDR3: CASSYSPGAWTGELFF; DNA: TGTGCCAGCAGTTACTCGCCGGGCGCATGGACCGGGGAGCTGTTTTTT
size: NA; D: TRBD2; V: TRBV10-1; J: TRBJ2-7; CDR3: CASSETASGSYEQYF; DNA: TGCGCCAGCAGTGAGACAGCTAGCGGGAGCTACGAGCAGTACTTC
size: NA; D: TRBD1; V: TRBV5-1; J: TRBJ2-7; CDR3: CASNEGWTGNEQYF; DNA: TGCGCCAGCAACGAAGGTTGGACAGGGAACGAGCAGTACTTC
size: NA; D: TRBD1; V: TRBV5-1; J: TRBJ2-2; CDR3: CASRVTGGNTGELFF; DNA: TGCGCCAGCCGGGTGACAGGGGGTAACACCGGGGAGCTGTTTTTT